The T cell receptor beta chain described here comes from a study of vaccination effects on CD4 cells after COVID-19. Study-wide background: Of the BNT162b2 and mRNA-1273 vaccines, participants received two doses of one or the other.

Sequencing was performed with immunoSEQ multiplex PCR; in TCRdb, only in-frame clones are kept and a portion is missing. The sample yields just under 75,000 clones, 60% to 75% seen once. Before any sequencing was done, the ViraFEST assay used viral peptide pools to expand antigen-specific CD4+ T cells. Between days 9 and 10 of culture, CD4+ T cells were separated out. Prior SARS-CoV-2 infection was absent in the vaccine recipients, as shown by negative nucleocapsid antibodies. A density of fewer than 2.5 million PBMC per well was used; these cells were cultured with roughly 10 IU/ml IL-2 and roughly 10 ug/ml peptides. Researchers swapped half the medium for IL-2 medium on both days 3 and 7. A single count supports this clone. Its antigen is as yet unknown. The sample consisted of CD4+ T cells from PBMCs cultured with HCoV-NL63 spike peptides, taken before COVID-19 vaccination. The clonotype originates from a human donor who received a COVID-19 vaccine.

CDR3 amino acids: CATSYRGETQYF. The CDR3 DNA reads TGTGCCACGAGCTACAGGGGGGAGACCCAGTACTTC. The J gene is TRBJ2-5, the V gene TRBV27; 8 positions match TRBD1. The CDR3 covers 12 residues. The ends lost 10 bases at V and 5 bases at J; junction bases unmatched: 6. The V gene's germline CDR1 is MNHEY and CDR2 SMNVEV (reference sequence).